This TCR beta chain derives from a study of T cells in Graves' hyperthyroidism and ophthalmopathy. The source material, RNA transcripts, was used to amplify TCR beta CDR3 regions. With the HTBI primer set, the TCR CDR3 went through a first round of RT-PCR. TCRdb re-analysed the multiplex PCR reads in MiXCR, keeping a single row per CDR3 protein. The data hold about 640,000 distinct CDR3 sequences, with about a fifth observed a single time. Study-wide points: In blood, most of the thyroid clonotypes expanded above 0.001 were also present.

Clinical Activity Scores of at least 3, NOSPECS grades of at least 4 and durations under 3 months characterized ophthalmopathy patients. The table lists this clonotype with a count of one. Antigen: not known. It may be a read error: a sequence one base away is much more abundant. The CDR3 extends over 11 amino acids. The V end was cut by 8 bases, the J end by 12 bases, with 17 bases between. Germline values: CDR1 DFQATT, CDR2 SNEGSKA (reference sequence). The TCR originated in a man younger than 40 with Graves' ophthalmopathy. What was sequenced was blood. The J gene is TRBJ2-1, the V gene TRBV20-1, with D possibly TRBD2 on 5 matching bases. The CDR3 loop reads CSTQEAHGQFF. In nucleotides, the CDR3 is TGCAGTACCCAGGAGGCCCATGGGCAGTTCTTC.